This TCR beta chain was retrieved from a study of OX40 agonist ivuxolimab in advanced cancers. At the level of the study: Head and neck, renal cell, melanoma or hepatocellular carcinoma were the cancers that dose-escalation patients had. Of the participants, around 39% had some prior anti-PD-1, anti-PD-L1 or anti-CTLA-4 therapy, which was allowed.

About this clone: The target antigen is unknown.

CDR3 length: 14 residues. Trimming stripped 7 bases from V and 2 bases from J, with 14 bases between. Looked up from germline, CDR1 is SEHNR and CDR2 is FQNEAQ (reference sequence). General study findings and limits: CD4+ and CD8+ blood T cells expanded clonally by week 6 at 0.1 to 3.0 mg/kg. Still undetermined is the antigen specificity of the expanded peripheral T cells.

Assay used: immunoSEQ multiplex PCR; TCRdb lists only in-frame clones, some missing. The profile shows 50,000 to 70,000 clones, approximately 86% of them singletons. The chain recombines TRBV7-9 with TRBJ2-5; D unresolved. The sample consisted of CD4+ or CD8+ T cells sorted from blood, taken in a trial of the OX40 agonist ivuxolimab. This clonotype was sampled from an adult with an advanced solid tumor such as melanoma, head and neck, liver or kidney cancer. CDR3 nucleotides: TGTGCCAGCACTTCCCCGTTGGCGCAAGAGACCCAGTACTTC. As protein: CASTSPLAQETQYF. Supplemented by reference TRBV7-9 and TRBJ2-5, the full variable domain reads DTGVSQNPRHKITKRGQNVTFRCDPISEHNRLYWYRQTLGQGPEFLTYFQNEAQLEKSRLLSDRFSAERPKGSFSTLEIQRTEQGDSAMYLCASTSPLAQETQYFGPGTRLLVL.